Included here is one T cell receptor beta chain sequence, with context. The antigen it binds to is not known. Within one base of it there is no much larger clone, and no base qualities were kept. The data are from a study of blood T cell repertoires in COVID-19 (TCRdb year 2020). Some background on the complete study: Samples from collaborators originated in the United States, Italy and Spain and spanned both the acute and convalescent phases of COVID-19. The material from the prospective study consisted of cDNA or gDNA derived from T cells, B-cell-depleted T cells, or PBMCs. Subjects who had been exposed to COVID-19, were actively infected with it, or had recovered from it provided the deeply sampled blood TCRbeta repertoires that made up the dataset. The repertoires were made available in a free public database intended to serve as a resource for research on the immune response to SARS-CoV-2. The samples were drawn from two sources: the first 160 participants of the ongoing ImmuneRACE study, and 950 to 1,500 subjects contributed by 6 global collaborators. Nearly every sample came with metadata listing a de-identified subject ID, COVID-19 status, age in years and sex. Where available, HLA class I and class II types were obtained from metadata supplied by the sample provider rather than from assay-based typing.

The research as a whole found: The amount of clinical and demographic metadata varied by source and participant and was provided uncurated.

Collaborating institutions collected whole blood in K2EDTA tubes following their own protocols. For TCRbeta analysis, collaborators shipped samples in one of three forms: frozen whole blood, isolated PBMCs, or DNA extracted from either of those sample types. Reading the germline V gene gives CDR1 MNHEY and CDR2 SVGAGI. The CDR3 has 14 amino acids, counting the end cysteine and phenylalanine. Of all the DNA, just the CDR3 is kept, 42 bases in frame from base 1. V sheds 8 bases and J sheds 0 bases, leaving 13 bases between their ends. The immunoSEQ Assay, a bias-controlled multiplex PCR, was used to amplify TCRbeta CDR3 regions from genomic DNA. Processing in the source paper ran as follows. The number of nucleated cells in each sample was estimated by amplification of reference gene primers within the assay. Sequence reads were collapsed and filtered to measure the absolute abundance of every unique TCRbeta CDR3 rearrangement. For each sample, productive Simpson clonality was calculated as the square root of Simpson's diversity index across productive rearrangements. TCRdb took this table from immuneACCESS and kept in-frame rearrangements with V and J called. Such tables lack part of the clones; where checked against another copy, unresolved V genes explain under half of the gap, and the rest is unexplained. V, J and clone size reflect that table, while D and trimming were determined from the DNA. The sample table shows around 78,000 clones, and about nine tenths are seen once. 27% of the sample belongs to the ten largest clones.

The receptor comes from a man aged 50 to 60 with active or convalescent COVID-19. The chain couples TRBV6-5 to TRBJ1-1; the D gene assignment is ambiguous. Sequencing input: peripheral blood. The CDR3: CASWEQTMNTEAFF. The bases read TGTGCCAGCTGGGAGCAGACCATGAACACTGAAGCTTTCTTT.